Below, 9 T cell receptor beta chains from the same sample are listed, as sequenced in a study of blood T cell repertoires in COVID-19. The method was immunoSEQ multiplex PCR; TCRdb's version includes in-frame clones alone and lacks a portion of them. The table includes around 210,000 clones, roughly 88% detected once. Sequences were obtained from peripheral blood. The origin of the receptors is a human donor in a cohort sampled during active COVID-19.

This clone was picked up one time. This chain uses TRBV4-1 with TRBJ2-5; 7 bases agree with TRBD2. This CDR3 has 15 amino acids. V shed 4 bases, J shed 3 bases, and the junction held 8 bases outside the gene matches. Germline values: CDR1 MGHRA, CDR2 YSYEKL. In DNA form, the CDR3 reads TGCGCCAGCAGCCCCTCTATTGGGGGGGAAGAGACCCAGTACTTC. As protein: CASSPSIGGEETQYF.

This rearrangement joins TRBV10-3 to TRBJ2-7, with 7 bases fitting TRBD1. Per the germline V gene, CDR1 is ENHRY and CDR2 is SYGVKD. This CDR3 is 14 amino acids long. V shed 4 bases, J shed 4 bases, and the junction held 7 bases outside the gene matches. The CDR3 region is CAISGTGVEYEQYF. The CDR3 DNA sequence: TGTGCCATCAGTGGAACAGGGGTCGAATACGAGCAGTACTTC.

The genes are TRBV7-9 and TRBJ1-4; D remains unclear. V shed 3 bases and J shed 7 bases, with 6 bases lying between them. The germline CDR1 and CDR2 sequences are SEHNR and FQNEAQ (reference sequence). This CDR3 contains 12 residues. This chain's CDR3 is CASSLSGEKLFF. CDR3 in DNA: TGTGCCAGCAGCTTGAGTGGTGAAAAACTGTTTTTT.

As for this clone: This same CDR3 is encoded by further DNA sequences in the sample. The rearrangement uses TRBV28 and TRBJ2-7; D gene unclear. The germline V gene encodes CDR1 MDHEN and CDR2 SYDVKM. Trimming pared 6 bases from V and 4 bases from J, leaving 7 bases between. There are 11 residues in the CDR3. In nucleotides, the CDR3 is TGTGCCAGCAGCTTAACATACGAGCAGTACTTC. Its translation: CASSLTYEQYF.

The chain carries TRBV4-1 and TRBJ2-3, with D perhaps matching TRBD1 (6 bases). The germline V gene encodes CDR1 MGHRA and CDR2 YSYEKL. V shed 4 bases and J shed 0 bases, with 11 bases lying between them. The length of the CDR3 is 15 residues. CDR3: CASSRTGPSTDTQYF. Written as DNA, the CDR3 is TGCGCCAGCAGCCGAACAGGGCCTAGCACAGATACGCAGTATTTT.

The rearrangement links TRBV5-6 to TRBJ2-2; 7 bases fit TRBD1. This CDR3 has 18 residues. The junction had 12 bases not matched to a gene; V was cut back by 4 bases and J by 0 bases. Germline CDR1 reads SGHDT; CDR2 reads YYEEEE. The CDR3 sequence: CASSLGQNHAANTGELFF. The CDR3 DNA is TGTGCCAGCAGCCTGGGACAGAACCATGCCGCGAACACCGGGGAGCTGTTTTTT. Supplemented by reference TRBV5-6 and TRBJ2-2, the full variable domain reads DAGVTQSPTHLIKTRGQQVTLRCSPKSGHDTVSWYQQALGQGPQFIFQYYEEEERQRGNFPDRFSGHQFPNYSSELNVNALLLGDSALYLCASSLGQNHAANTGELFFGEGSRLTVL.

V gene TRBV3-1 (or the pseudogene TRBV3-2) combines with J gene TRBJ2-5; 10 nucleotides match TRBD1. Trimming took 4 bases from V and 1 from J; bases not matched to a gene: 6. Germline CDR1 and CDR2: LGHDT and YNNKEL (reference sequence). CDR3 length equals 16 residues. DNA of the CDR3: TGTGCCAGCAGCCGGGGGCGGGACAGGGGCCAAGAGACCCAGTACTTC. It encodes CASSRGRDRGQETQYF.

This sequence joins TRBV2 and TRBJ2-3, with 12 bases matching TRBD2. This CDR3 comprises 16 residues. The V segment lost 7 bases and the J segment 2 bases; nucleotides outside the gene matches: 7. The V gene's germline CDR1 is SNHLY and CDR2 FYNNEI. The CDR3 region is CASKKGLAGLTDTQYF. The CDR3 DNA sequence: TGTGCCAGCAAGAAGGGACTAGCGGGTCTCACAGATACGCAGTATTTT.

The chain joins TRBV10-1 to TRBJ2-1; TRBD2 matches at 8 bases. Germline V gene data show CDR1 as WNHNN and CDR2 as SYGVQD (reference sequence). The CDR3 extends over 14 amino acids. Unmatched junction bases numbered 5, after V lost 5 bases and J lost 5 bases. CDR3 region: CASSRTSSNNEQFF. The CDR3 DNA follows: TGCGCCAGCAGTCGGACTAGCAGTAACAATGAGCAGTTCTTC.